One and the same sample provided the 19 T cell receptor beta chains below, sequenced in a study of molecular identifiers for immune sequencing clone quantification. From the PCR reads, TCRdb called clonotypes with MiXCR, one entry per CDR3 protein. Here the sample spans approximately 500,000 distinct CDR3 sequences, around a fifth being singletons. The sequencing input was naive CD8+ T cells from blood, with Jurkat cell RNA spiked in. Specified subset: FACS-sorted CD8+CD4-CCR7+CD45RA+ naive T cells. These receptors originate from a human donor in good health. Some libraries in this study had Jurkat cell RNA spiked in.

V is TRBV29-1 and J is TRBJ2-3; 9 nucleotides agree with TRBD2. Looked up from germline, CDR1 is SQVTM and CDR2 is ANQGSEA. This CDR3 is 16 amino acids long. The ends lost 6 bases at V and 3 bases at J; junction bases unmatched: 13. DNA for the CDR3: TGCAGCGTGGCCGGGCGGGCGGGAGGGCCTACAGATACGCAGTATTTT. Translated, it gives CSVAGRAGGPTDTQYF.

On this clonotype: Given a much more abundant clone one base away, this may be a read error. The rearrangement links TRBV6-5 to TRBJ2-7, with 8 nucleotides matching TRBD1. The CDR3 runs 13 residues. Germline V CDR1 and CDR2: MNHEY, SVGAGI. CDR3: CASSATGVNEQCF. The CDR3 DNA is TGTGCCAGCAGTGCGACAGGGGTTAACGAGCAGTGCTTC.

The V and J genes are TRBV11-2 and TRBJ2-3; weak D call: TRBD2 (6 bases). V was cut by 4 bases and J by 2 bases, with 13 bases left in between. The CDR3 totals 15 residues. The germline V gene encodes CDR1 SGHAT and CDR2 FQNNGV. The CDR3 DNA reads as TGTGCCAGCAGCTCCTGGGGGACTTACACAGATACGCAGTATTTT. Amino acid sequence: CASSSWGTYTDTQYF. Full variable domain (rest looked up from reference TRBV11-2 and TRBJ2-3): EAGVAQSPRYKIIEKRQSVAFWCNPISGHATLYWYQQILGQGPKLLIQFQNNGVVDDSQLPKDRFSAERLKGVDSTLKIQPAKLEDSAVYLCASSSWGTYTDTQYFGPGTRLTVL.

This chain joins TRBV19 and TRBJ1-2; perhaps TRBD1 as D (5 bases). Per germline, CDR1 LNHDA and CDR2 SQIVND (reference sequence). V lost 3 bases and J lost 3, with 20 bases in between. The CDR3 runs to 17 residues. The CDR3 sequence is CASSITTLPDSYYGYTF. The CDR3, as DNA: TGTGCCAGTAGTATTACCACTCTTCCCGACAGTTACTATGGCTACACCTTC.

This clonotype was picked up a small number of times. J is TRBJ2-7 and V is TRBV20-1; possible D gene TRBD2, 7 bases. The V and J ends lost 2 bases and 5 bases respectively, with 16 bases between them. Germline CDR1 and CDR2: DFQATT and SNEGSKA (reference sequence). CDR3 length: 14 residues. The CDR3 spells CSARKNREGNEQYF. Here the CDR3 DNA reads TGCAGTGCTAGAAAAAACAGGGAGGGGAACGAGCAGTACTTC.

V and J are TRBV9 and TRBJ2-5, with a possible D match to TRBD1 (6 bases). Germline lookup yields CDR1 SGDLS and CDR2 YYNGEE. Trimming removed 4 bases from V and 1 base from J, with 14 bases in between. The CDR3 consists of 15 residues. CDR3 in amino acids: CASSPRGSLQETQYF. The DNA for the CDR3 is TGTGCCAGCAGCCCCAGGGGCAGTCTCCAAGAGACCCAGTACTTC.

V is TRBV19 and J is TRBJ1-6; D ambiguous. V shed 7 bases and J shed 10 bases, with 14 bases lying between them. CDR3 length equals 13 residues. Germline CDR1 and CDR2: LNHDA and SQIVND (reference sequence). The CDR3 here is CASTGPYDSPLHF. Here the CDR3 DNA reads TGTGCCAGTACCGGGCCATACGACTCACCCCTCCACTTT.

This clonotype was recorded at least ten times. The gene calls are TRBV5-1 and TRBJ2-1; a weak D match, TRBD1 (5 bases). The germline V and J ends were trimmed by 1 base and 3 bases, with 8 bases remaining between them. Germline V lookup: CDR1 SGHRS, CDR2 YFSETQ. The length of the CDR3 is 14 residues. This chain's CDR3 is CASSLSDNYNEQFF. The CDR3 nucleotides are TGCGCCAGCAGCTTGTCGGACAACTACAATGAGCAGTTCTTC.

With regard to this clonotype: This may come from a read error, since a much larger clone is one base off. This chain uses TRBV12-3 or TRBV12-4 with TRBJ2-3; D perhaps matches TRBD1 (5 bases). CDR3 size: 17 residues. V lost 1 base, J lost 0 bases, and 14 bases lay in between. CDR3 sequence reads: CASSLVAGYVSTDTQYF. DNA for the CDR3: TGTGCCAGCAGTTTAGTCGCAGGGTATGTGAGCACAGATACGCAGTATTTT.

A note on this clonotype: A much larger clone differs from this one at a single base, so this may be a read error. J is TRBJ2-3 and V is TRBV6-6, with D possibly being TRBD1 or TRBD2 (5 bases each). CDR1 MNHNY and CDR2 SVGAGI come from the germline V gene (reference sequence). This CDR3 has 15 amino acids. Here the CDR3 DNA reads TGTGCCAGCAGTTATAATCAGGACTTGACAGATACGCAGTGTTTT. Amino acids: CASSYNQDLTDTQCF.

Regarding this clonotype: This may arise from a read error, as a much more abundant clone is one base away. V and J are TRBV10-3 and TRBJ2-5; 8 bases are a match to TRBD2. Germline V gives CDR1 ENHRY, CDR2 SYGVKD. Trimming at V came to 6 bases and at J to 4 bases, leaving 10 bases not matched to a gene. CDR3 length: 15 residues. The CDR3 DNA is TGTGCCATCAGCGAGACTAGCGCGTACCGAGAGACCCAGTACTTC. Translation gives CAISETSAYRETQYF.

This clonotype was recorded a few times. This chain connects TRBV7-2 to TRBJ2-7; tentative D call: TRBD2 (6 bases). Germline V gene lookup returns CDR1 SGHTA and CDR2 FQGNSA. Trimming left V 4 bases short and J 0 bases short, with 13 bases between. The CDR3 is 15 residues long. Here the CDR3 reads CASSSSMGLSYEQYF. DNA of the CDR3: TGTGCCAGCAGCTCCTCTATGGGACTCTCCTACGAGCAGTACTTC.

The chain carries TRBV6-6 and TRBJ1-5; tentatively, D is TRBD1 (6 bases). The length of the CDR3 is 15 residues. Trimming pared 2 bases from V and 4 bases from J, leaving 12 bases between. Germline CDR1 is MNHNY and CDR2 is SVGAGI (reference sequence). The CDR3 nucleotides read TGTGCCAGCAGTTACGGGGGCATGACAAATCAGCCCCAGCATTTT. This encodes CASSYGGMTNQPQHF.

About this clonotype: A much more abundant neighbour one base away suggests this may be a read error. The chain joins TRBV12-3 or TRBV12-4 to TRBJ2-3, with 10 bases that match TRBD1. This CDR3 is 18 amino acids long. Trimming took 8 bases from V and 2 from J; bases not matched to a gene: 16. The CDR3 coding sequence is TGTGCCAGCGGCTTCCCAGGGACAGGGGCACGGGACACAGATACGCAGTATTTT. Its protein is CASGFPGTGARDTDTQYF.

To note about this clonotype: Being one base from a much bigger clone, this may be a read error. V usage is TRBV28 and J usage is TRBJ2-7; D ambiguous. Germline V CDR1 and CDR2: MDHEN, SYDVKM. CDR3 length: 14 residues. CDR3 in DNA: TGTGCCAGCAGTTCCCGACTGGATACCTACAAGCAGTACTTC. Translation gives CASSSRLDTYKQYF.

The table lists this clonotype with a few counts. Here the CDR3 DNA reads TGCAGTGCTAGAGATATCCGGCCGGCAGGGCTTAATGAAAAACTGTTTTTT. Translating it yields CSARDIRPAGLNEKLFF. This sequence joins TRBV20-1 and TRBJ1-4; D might be TRBD1 (5 bases). The CDR3 runs 17 residues. Trimming took 0 bases from V and 4 from J, leaving 18 bases between them. Germline assignment: CDR1 DFQATT and CDR2 SNEGSKA (reference sequence).

CDR3 bases: TGTGCCAGCAGTGAAGCAGGGGGCAATGAGCAGTTCTTC. Its protein is CASSEAGGNEQFF. The chain combines TRBV2 with TRBJ2-1; weak D call: TRBD1 (6 bases). The V gene lost 0 bases and the J gene lost 6 bases, with 6 bases spanning the gap. Per germline, CDR1 SNHLY and CDR2 FYNNEI. This CDR3 contains 13 residues.

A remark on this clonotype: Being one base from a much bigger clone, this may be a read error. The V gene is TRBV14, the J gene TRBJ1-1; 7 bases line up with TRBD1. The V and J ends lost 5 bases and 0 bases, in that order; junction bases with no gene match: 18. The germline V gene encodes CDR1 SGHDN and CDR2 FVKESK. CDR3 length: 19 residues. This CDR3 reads CASSKLPRGQIIMNTEAFF. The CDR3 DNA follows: TGTGCCAGCAGCAAACTCCCCCGGGGACAGATTATCATGAACACTGAAGCTTTCTTT.

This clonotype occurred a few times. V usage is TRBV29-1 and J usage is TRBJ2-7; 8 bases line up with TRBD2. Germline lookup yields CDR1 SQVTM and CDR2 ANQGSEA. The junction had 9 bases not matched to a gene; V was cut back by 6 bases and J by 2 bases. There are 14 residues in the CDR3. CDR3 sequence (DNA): TGCAGCGTGGAGCTAGCGGGTAGCCCCTACGAGCAGTACTTC. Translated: CSVELAGSPYEQYF.